What follows are 18 T cell receptor beta chains derived from one specimen sequenced in a study of post-analysis software for immune sequencing data. Study findings and constraints: With TRBV5-6, TRBV5-1 and TRBV20-1 included, about five TRBV segments were more frequent in patients than in controls.

Built from TCR beta cDNA, the libraries had unique molecular identifiers in them. From the PCR reads, TCRdb called clonotypes with MiXCR, one entry per CDR3 protein. Of roughly 730,000 distinct CDR3 sequences in the sample, roughly 29% were seen once. These receptors lack a known antigen. The material sequenced was blood. These receptors came from a girl aged 5-17 years with multiple sclerosis.

This clonotype showed up many times. The rearrangement links TRBV5-1 to TRBJ2-1; 10 bases line up with TRBD1. Germline loops: CDR1 SGHRS, CDR2 YFSETQ. The CDR3 loop spans 14 amino acids. V shed 6 bases and J 10 bases; nucleotides not matched to a gene: 10. The chain's CDR3 is CASKPRGTGDEQFF. In DNA form, the CDR3 reads TGCGCCAGCAAACCCCGGGGGACAGGGGACGAGCAGTTCTTC.

This clonotype was seen a few times. The chain employs TRBV4-2 and TRBJ1-6, with D maybe TRBD1 (6 bases). The CDR3 loop spans 15 amino acids. With 4 bases removed from V and 5 bases from J, the gap between germline ends came to 12 bases. Per the germline V gene, CDR1 is LGHNA and CDR2 is YNFKEQ. Here the CDR3 reads CASSPAGEHNSPLHF. The CDR3, as DNA: TGTGCCAGCAGCCCCGCAGGGGAACATAATTCACCCCTCCACTTT.

The chain combines TRBV19 with TRBJ2-6, with TRBD1 identical over 11 bases. The CDR3 totals 15 residues. From germline, CDR1 is LNHDA and CDR2 SQIVND (reference sequence). The ends lost 8 bases at V and 4 bases at J; junction bases unmatched: 4. CDR3 protein: CASGQGAQGANVLTF. CDR3 sequence (DNA): TGTGCCAGTGGACAGGGGGCGCAGGGGGCCAACGTCCTGACTTTC.

Only a few counts were recorded for this clonotype. This chain joins TRBV2 and TRBJ2-4, with D maybe TRBD1 (6 bases). V shed 6 bases and J shed 13 bases, with 22 bases lying between them. CDR1 SNHLY and CDR2 FYNNEI come from the germline V gene. The CDR3 extends over 14 amino acids. CDR3 DNA: TGTGCCAGCAGAGAATCAGGGACACCCGTTGAGCAGTACTTC. Translating it yields CASRESGTPVEQYF.

A word on this clonotype: Mismatch with germline at one junction end may stem from a read error. This chain joins TRBV6-1 and TRBJ2-7, with TRBD1 matching 7 bases. Germline values: CDR1 MNHNS, CDR2 SASEGT. The CDR3 is 15 amino acids. CDR3 nucleotide sequence: TGTGCCAGCAGCAACAGGGGAGTAAAGGCCTACGGGCAGTACTTC. Translation gives CASSNRGVKAYGQYF.

This clonotype was detected only a few times. The chain links TRBV28 to TRBJ2-5; 10 nucleotides agree with TRBD2. J gave up 2 bases and V 2 bases, and 2 bases lay outside the gene matches. This CDR3 contains 15 residues. In germline, CDR1 is MDHEN, CDR2 SYDVKM. CDR3 sequence: CASSLPAGGQETQYF. For the CDR3, the DNA is TGTGCCAGCAGTTTACCAGCGGGAGGGCAAGAGACCCAGTACTTC.

The chain recombines TRBV7-9 with TRBJ2-7, with D uncertain. Per the germline V gene, CDR1 is SEHNR and CDR2 is FQNEAQ (reference sequence). The CDR3 extends over 13 amino acids. The germline V and J ends were trimmed by 0 bases and 2 bases, with 5 bases remaining between them. Here the CDR3 reads CASSLAQPYEQYF. For the CDR3, the DNA is TGTGCCAGCAGCTTAGCGCAGCCCTACGAGCAGTACTTC.

This clonotype occurred a few times. The V and J genes are TRBV3-1 and TRBJ2-3; D unclear. CDR3 size: 16 residues. The germline CDR1 and CDR2 sequences are LGHDT and YNNKEL (reference sequence). Trimming removed 1 base at V and 7 bases at J, with 18 bases between. The CDR3 DNA follows: TGTGCCAGCAGCCAAGGGGGTCCGCACCAGCCCAATACGCAGTATTTT. Protein product: CASSQGGPHQPNTQYF.

V and J are TRBV12-3 or TRBV12-4 and TRBJ2-1, with 13 positions matching TRBD2. The CDR3 is made up of 17 amino acids. The V and J ends lost 3 bases and 6 bases, in that order; junction bases with no gene match: 8. The CDR3 sequence: CASSFGGGLAGVNEQFF. In nucleotides, the CDR3 is TGTGCCAGCAGTTTTGGAGGCGGACTAGCGGGAGTCAATGAGCAGTTCTTC.

The chain links TRBV20-1 to TRBJ2-7; a possible D gene is TRBD2 (5 bases). CDR3 length: 15 residues. Trimming shortened V by 0 bases and J by 5 bases, and 17 bases separated the two germline ends. The germline gives CDR1 DFQATT, CDR2 SNEGSKA (reference sequence). In nucleotides, the CDR3 is TGCAGTGCTAGAGATATTGGGATCCTCGGGAACGAGCAGTACTTC. Protein sequence: CSARDIGILGNEQYF.

This clonotype showed up just a few times. The chain carries TRBV3-1 and TRBJ2-5; D is unclear. V gave up 0 bases and J gave up 4 bases, with 3 bases separating them. The CDR3 has 12 amino acids. Germline V gives CDR1 LGHDT, CDR2 YNNKEL (reference sequence). The CDR3 nucleotides read TGTGCCAGCAGCCAAGAGTCAGAGACCCAGTACTTC. The encoded protein is CASSQESETQYF.

The chain uses TRBV20-1 and TRBJ1-4; unclear D gene. V was shortened by 0 bases and J by 3 bases, with 17 bases between the two germline ends. The CDR3 is 17 amino acids. Germline CDR1 reads DFQATT; CDR2 reads SNEGSKA (reference sequence). The CDR3 region is CSARDRNGISANEKLFF. DNA of the CDR3: TGCAGTGCTAGAGATCGAAACGGCATCTCAGCTAATGAAAAACTGTTTTTT.

This clonotype was seen more than once but under ten times. This chain links TRBV7-2 with TRBJ2-1; D may be TRBD2 (5 bases). V was trimmed by 1 base and J by 7 bases, leaving 11 bases between them. Per germline, CDR1 SGHTA and CDR2 FQGNSA. The CDR3 totals 14 residues. CDR3 sequence: CASSLVSSRNEQFF. The CDR3 DNA reads as TGTGCCAGCAGCTTAGTCTCTAGCAGGAATGAGCAGTTCTTC.

The rearrangement links TRBV27 to TRBJ2-1; 7 bases align to TRBD1. Germline V gene data show CDR1 as MNHEY and CDR2 as SMNVEV (reference sequence). The ends lost 5 bases at V and 1 base at J; junction bases unmatched: 8. CDR3 length: 16 amino acids. In DNA form, the CDR3 reads TGTGCCAGCAGTCCAAAGGACAGGTCTTCCTACAATGAGCAGTTCTTC. Translating gives CASSPKDRSSYNEQFF.

The chain joins TRBV3-1 to TRBJ1-5; D unclear. The V end lost 2 bases, the J end lost 8 bases, and 7 bases lay between the germline ends. The CDR3 is 12 amino acids. Germline-derived CDR1 and CDR2 are LGHDT and YNNKEL (reference sequence). In nucleotides, the CDR3 is TGTGCCAGCAGCCAATTGGGTGAGCCCCAGCATTTT. Translated, it gives CASSQLGEPQHF.

This clonotype was picked up a small number of times. This sequence joins TRBV18 and TRBJ2-3; 7 bases map to TRBD2. The V gene's germline CDR1 is KGHSH and CDR2 LQKENI. The CDR3 loop spans 16 amino acids. V trimming: 1 base; J trimming: 2 bases; junction bases outside the gene matches: 6. The CDR3 nucleotides read TGTGCCAGCTCACCACTTCCTAGCGGCTTCACAGATACGCAGTATTTT. Its protein is CASSPLPSGFTDTQYF.

This rearrangement joins TRBV24-1 to TRBJ2-5, with D unclear. V was trimmed by 8 bases and J by 2 bases, leaving 5 bases between them. The V gene's germline CDR1 is KGHDR and CDR2 SFDVKD. The CDR3 length is 11 residues. The CDR3, as DNA: TGTGCCACCATGACGCAAGAGACCCAGTACTTC. Translating gives CATMTQETQYF.

This clonotype was recorded only once. At one boundary the junction diverges from the germline segment, which might be a read error. The chain combines TRBV4-3 with TRBJ2-1, with 10 bases matching TRBD2. The length of the CDR3 is 15 residues. The germline CDR1 and CDR2 sequences are LGHNA and YSLEER. This CDR3 is CAGSQDGLADNEQFF. The CDR3, as DNA: TGCGCCGGCAGCCAAGATGGACTAGCGGACAATGAGCAGTTCTTC.